This TCR beta chain was retrieved from a study of blood T cells in healthy people across ages. Study-level results: The study found more naive CD4+ cells and higher diversity in long-lived than aged donors.

As regards this clonotype: The antigen remains undetermined.

Individuals who donated were healthy Caucasians from Russia aged roughly 6 to 95. Extraction yielded at least 6 micrograms of total RNA per sample. The authors ran a second PCR of about 7 to 12 cycles using a sample-barcoded 5' primer and a J-beta primer mix. Each cDNA molecule was tagged by a template-switch adaptor with 12 random nucleotides. In TCRdb, the 5' RACE reads were re-called with MiXCR into one record per CDR3 protein. The repertoire holds 1.5 million to 2 million distinct CDR3 sequences, with less than 50% as singletons. The length of the CDR3 is 14 residues. Trimming stripped 7 bases from V and 2 bases from J, with 15 bases between. From germline, CDR1 is WNHNN and CDR2 SYGVQD (reference sequence).

The sequencing sample was made of blood. The V gene is TRBV10-1, the J gene TRBJ2-7; the D gene is possibly TRBD1 (6 bases). This clonotype was sampled from a woman aged 40 to 50 in good health. In nucleotides, the CDR3 is TGCGCCAGCACCAATCACAGGGCTGCCTACGAGCAGTACTTC. Translation gives CASTNHRAAYEQYF.